What follows describes a single T cell receptor (beta chain). As yet, its antigen is unknown. The source of the sample is a study of human T cells and chemical hapten exposure. The study, taken as a whole, reports: The formation of large CDR3 similarity clusters by expanded TCRs significantly exceeded that of controls.

Documented time point: patch test 1, 2 weeks after DPC sensitization. Sample treatment: therapeutic diphenylcyclopropenone sensitization with weekly scalp DPC. Germline V gives CDR1 LGHNA, CDR2 YSLEER. The ends were cut back, 0 bases at V and 8 bases at J, with 19 bases in the middle. The CDR3 consists of 16 residues. Using its own MiXCR run on the RACE reads, TCRdb lists one record per CDR3 protein. The sample holds 150,000 to 200,000 distinct CDR3 sequences, around 15% seen once. This receptor was identified in a woman aged 25-40 years with alopecia areata. Some clones in this sample may be carry-over from other donors' samples. Specimen: whole blood, collected in connection with sensitization to the hapten diphenylcyclopropenone (DPC). The rearrangement uses TRBV4-3 and TRBJ1-2; a possible D gene is TRBD1 (5 bases). The CDR3 protein is CASSQDPRRGPQGYTF. CDR3 sequence (DNA): TGCGCCAGCAGCCAAGATCCCCGGCGGGGCCCGCAGGGCTACACCTTC.